This note documents a single T cell receptor beta chain sequence. The antigen is unknown. The sample belongs to a study of CD8 T cells in ankylosing spondylitis. The CDR3 covers 13 residues. Unmatched junction bases numbered 3, after V lost 3 bases and J lost 5 bases. The germline V gene encodes CDR1 SNHLY and CDR2 FYNNEI. Scientists made TCR beta libraries using quantitative 5'-RACE with molecular barcodes. TCRdb analysed the 5' RACE reads with MiXCR anew, one entry per CDR3 protein. The profile shows approximately 250,000 distinct CDR3 sequences, more than 20% of them singletons. Study observations and caveats: It appeared that ankylosing spondylitis blood was characterized by a TCR beta motif of about 8 highly homologous variants. Disease-linked clones reportedly showed significant enrichment in matched ankylosing spondylitis synovial fluid.

The clonotype originates from a male donor with ankylosing spondylitis or in good health (not recorded which). The V call is TRBV2, the J call TRBJ2-5, with 7 bases identical to TRBD2. The sequencing input was blood, either unsorted or a sorted T cell fraction (not recorded which). The CDR3 bases are TGTGCCAGCAGTGAGCTGGGGGGGGAGACCCAGTACTTC. Translation: CASSELGGETQYF.